The 14 T cell receptor beta chains reported below all come from one sample, sequenced in a study of radiotherapy plus CTLA-4 blockade in lung cancer. Libraries were prepared by immunoSEQ multiplex PCR; TCRdb keeps only in-frame clonotypes and omits some of them. The profile covers roughly 100,000 clones, with around 85% appearing a single time and roughly 2.3% taken by the ten largest. This specimen was peripheral blood, taken from a patient treated with radiotherapy plus ipilimumab. The receptors originated from a human donor with non-small cell lung cancer that progressed on radiotherapy plus ipilimumab. Some clones in this sample may be carry-over from other donors' samples.

This chain uses TRBV7-2 with TRBJ2-2; 9 bases are shared with TRBD2. V was clipped by 3 bases and J by 7 bases; unmatched bases: 6. The germline gives CDR1 SGHTA, CDR2 FQGNSA. The CDR3 is made up of 15 amino acids. The CDR3 here is CASSFGGGADGELFF. In DNA, the CDR3 is TGTGCCAGCAGCTTCGGCGGGGGGGCCGACGGGGAGCTGTTTTTT. The entire variable domain, with the rest obtained from reference TRBV7-2 and TRBJ2-2, is as follows: GAGVSQSPSNKVTEKGKDVELRCDPISGHTALYWYRQSLGQGLEFLIYFQGNSAPDKSGLPSDRFSAERTGGSVSTLTIQRTQQEDSAVYLCASSFGGGADGELFFGEGSRLTVL.

The chain is built from TRBV2 and TRBJ1-2, with a weak D call TRBD1 (6 bases). The CDR3 spans 14 residues. CDR1 and CDR2 (germline): SNHLY, FYNNEI. V lost 3 bases to trimming and J lost 7 bases, with 15 bases between them. CDR3 DNA: TGTGCCAGCAGTGATCAGGTCAGGGGCAGTGGCTACACCTTC. Translation: CASSDQVRGSGYTF. The whole variable domain, remainder taken from reference TRBV2 and TRBJ1-2, is EPEVTQTPSHQVTQMGQEVILRCVPISNHLYFYWYRQILGQKVEFLVSFYNNEISEKSEIFDDQFSVERPDGSNFTLKIRSTKLEDSAMYFCASSDQVRGSGYTFGSGTRLTVV.

This clone was detected ten times or more. The rearrangement uses TRBV27 and TRBJ1-6; 9 nucleotides agree with TRBD1. The germline V gene has CDR1 MNHEY and CDR2 SMNVEV (reference sequence). The CDR3 loop spans 16 amino acids. V gave up 3 bases and J gave up 7 bases; unmatched junction bases: 7. CDR3 DNA: TGTGCCAGCAGTTTCCAGCCGGGACAGGGAAATTCACCCCTCCACTTT. Its protein is CASSFQPGQGNSPLHF.

The chain couples TRBV12-5 to TRBJ2-1; D perhaps matches TRBD1 (6 bases). Germline V CDR1 and CDR2: LGHNT, FRNRAP. The CDR3 has 14 residues. V dropped 1 base and J dropped 6 bases, with 10 bases sitting between them. The CDR3 DNA reads as TGTGCTAGTGGTTTGGACCGGGACATCAATGAGCAGTTCTTC. Its translation is CASGLDRDINEQFF.

The chain recombines TRBV6-5 with TRBJ2-1, with 9 nucleotides matching TRBD2. Germline CDR1 is MNHEY and CDR2 is SVGAGI. CDR3 length: 16 amino acids. Trimming removed 0 bases from V and 8 bases from J; junction bases left unmatched: 8. The CDR3 is CASSYSRRGGRDEQFF. The DNA of the CDR3 is TGTGCCAGCAGTTACTCAAGGCGGGGGGGCCGGGATGAGCAGTTCTTC.

The CDR3 is CASSQVAGGEDEQFF. Written as DNA, the CDR3 is TGTGCCAGCAGCCAAGTCGCGGGGGGTGAAGATGAGCAGTTCTTC. The V call is TRBV14, the J call TRBJ2-1; TRBD2 matches 8 bases. After removal of 1 base from V and 8 bases from J, the junction contained 7 bases not matched to a gene. CDR3 length: 15 residues. The germline V gene encodes CDR1 SGHDN and CDR2 FVKESK.

The chain joins TRBV7-9 to TRBJ1-3; a possible D gene is TRBD1 (6 bases). This CDR3 comprises 14 residues. V dropped 6 bases and J dropped 0 bases, with 9 bases sitting between them. Per the germline V gene, CDR1 is SEHNR and CDR2 is FQNEAQ (reference sequence). The CDR3 spells CASRRQVSGNTIYF. CDR3 nucleotides: TGTGCCAGCAGGAGACAGGTCTCTGGAAACACCATATATTTT.

There are a few counts of this clone. The same CDR3 also results from other DNA sequences found in this sample. The rearrangement uses TRBV6-1 and TRBJ1-1, with D tentatively TRBD1 (6 bases). The CDR3 has 14 amino acids. The germline CDR1 and CDR2 sequences are MNHNS and SASEGT. Trimming left V 6 bases short and J 0 bases short, with 11 bases between. This CDR3 is CASRKQGMNTEAFF. Written as DNA, the CDR3 is TGTGCCAGCAGAAAACAGGGTATGAACACTGAAGCTTTCTTT.

This chain uses TRBV7-2 with TRBJ2-7; 9 nucleotides line up with TRBD1. Trimming cost V 1 base and J 5 bases; bases outside gene matches: 6. Germline lookup yields CDR1 SGHTA and CDR2 FQGNSA. The CDR3 runs 15 residues. The CDR3 DNA reads as TGTGCCAGCAGCTTAGGAAGGGGACAGGGCCACGAGCAGTACTTC. Protein: CASSLGRGQGHEQYF. Based on the CDR3 plus reference TRBV7-2 and TRBJ2-7, the full variable domain is GAGVSQSPSNKVTEKGKDVELRCDPISGHTALYWYRQSLGQGLEFLIYFQGNSAPDKSGLPSDRFSAERTGGSVSTLTIQRTQQEDSAVYLCASSLGRGQGHEQYFGPGTRLTVT.

V and J are TRBV5-4 and TRBJ1-1; D gene ambiguous. The CDR3 spans 13 residues. Germline V gives CDR1 SGHNT, CDR2 YYREEE (reference sequence). The ends were cut back, 3 bases at V and 1 base at J, with 7 bases in the middle. CDR3 in amino acids: CASSWTANTEAFF. DNA for the CDR3: TGTGCCAGCAGCTGGACGGCGAACACTGAAGCTTTCTTT.

The chain carries TRBV9 and TRBJ2-3, with no clear D. Germline V gives CDR1 SGDLS, CDR2 YYNGEE. The CDR3 extends over 17 amino acids. V lost 4 bases to trimming and J lost 3 bases, with 21 bases between them. This CDR3 reads CASSPKVGDKGTDTQYF. The CDR3 region has the DNA TGTGCCAGCAGCCCTAAAGTAGGAGACAAAGGTACAGATACGCAGTATTTT.

The rearrangement links TRBV28 to TRBJ2-4; D is perhaps TRBD1 (7 bases). Germline lookup yields CDR1 MDHEN and CDR2 SYDVKM. V was cut by 7 bases and J by 6 bases, with 16 bases left in between. This CDR3 is 14 amino acids long. The CDR3 bases are TGTGCCAGCACCCGACAGGGACTCCCAAACATTCAGTACTTC. This gives the protein CASTRQGLPNIQYF.

The chain uses TRBV2 and TRBJ1-6; the D is unclear. Germline V gives CDR1 SNHLY, CDR2 FYNNEI. With 0 bases removed from V and 7 bases from J, the gap between germline ends came to 13 bases. The CDR3 spans 16 residues. This CDR3 reads CASSEALLGKNSPLHF. DNA for the CDR3: TGTGCCAGCAGTGAAGCGCTTTTGGGGAAGAATTCACCCCTCCACTTT.

The V call is TRBV5-6, the J call TRBJ1-2, with TRBD1 matching over 11 bases. Germline loops: CDR1 SGHDT, CDR2 YYEEEE. The CDR3 is 15 amino acids. Germline trimming cut 0 bases from V and 5 bases from J; bases unmatched to any gene: 3. This CDR3 reads CASSLGTGGVYGYTF. DNA of the CDR3: TGTGCCAGCAGCTTGGGGACAGGGGGCGTTTATGGCTACACCTTC.